Here is one T cell receptor (beta chain) with its context. What it binds is unknown. Per germline, CDR1 SGHVS and CDR2 FNYEAQ. This CDR3 has 16 residues. With 5 bases clipped from V and 3 bases from J, the junction kept 5 bases outside the gene matches. The data are from a study of shared clonotypes between healthy human individuals. Study-level findings and limits: How much donors shared clonotypes was expected to be affected by sequencing depth. Blood was the sole source, and tissue repertoires probably differ.

Donors were Caucasian adults residing in Nashville, Tennessee, USA. Assay: immunoSEQ multiplex PCR; the TCRdb copy retains only in-frame clones and omits some. The sample has about 380,000 clones; around 96% are singletons. This receptor was obtained from a man aged 30-40 years in good health. Sample: memory CD8+ T cells sorted from blood. Indicated subset: CD45RO+ cells pooled with CCR7-negative TemRA cells. The chain carries TRBV7-6 and TRBJ1-5; 12 nucleotides line up with TRBD1. CDR3 residues: CASSAGTGGLNQPQHF. CDR3 DNA: TGTGCCAGCAGCGCCGGGACAGGGGGCCTCAATCAGCCCCAGCATTTT.